This TCR beta chain appears in the sequencing data of a study of OX40 agonist ivuxolimab in advanced cancers. Across the whole study: A partial response was reached by three patients: one with hepatocellular carcinoma and two with cutaneous melanoma.

The assay was immunoSEQ multiplex PCR, and TCRdb's table has in-frame clones only and misses some. Of about 82,000 clones detected, roughly 90% appear once; the ten largest clones hold 2.3%. Germline CDR1 reads MNHNS; CDR2 reads SASEGT. The CDR3 runs to 15 residues. V was cut by 8 bases and J by 7 bases, with 21 bases left in between. The sequence came from an adult with an advanced solid tumor such as melanoma, head and neck, liver or kidney cancer. This sample comprised CD4+ or CD8+ T cells sorted from blood, obtained in a trial of the OX40 agonist ivuxolimab. This chain links TRBV6-1 with TRBJ2-1, with a weak D call TRBD2 (6 bases). In DNA, the CDR3 is TGTGCCAGCCCCCACGGGACCTTGGGGGGAAATGAGCAGTTCTTC. It is translated as CASPHGTLGGNEQFF.